These T cell receptor beta chains were read from a single sample in a study of cytomegalovirus exposure and HLA in healthy donors. Measured with immunoSEQ multiplex PCR; TCRdb has only the in-frame clones, and not every one. The data show approximately 210,000 clones, around nine tenths seen once. The source material was PBMCs. The source is a woman under 30 in good health and CMV-seronegative. Both conserved end residues are part of each CDR3.

>TRBJ2-3|TRBV5-5
CASSLRTSGRGDTQYF
>TRBJ1-3|TRBV7-9
CASSLIGGLSGNTIYF
>TRBJ1-2|TRBV18
CANSLGTVTNYGYTF
>TRBJ2-7|TRBV6-1
CASSWTDSYEQYF
>TRBJ1-1|TRBV19
CASSIHLNTEAFF
>TRBJ2-3|TRBV2
CASSGQGSTDTQYF
>TRBJ2-5|TRBV4-2
CASSQAQGETQYF
>TRBJ1-5|TRBV5-6
CASSLIPGQGNQPQHF
>TRBJ1-1|TRBV6-1
CAGTRGGGFDTEAFF
>TRBJ2-7|TRBV4-3
CASSQAVSAPSYEQYF
>TRBJ2-5|TRBV30
CAWKYGGGSAQYF
>TRBJ2-1|TRBV25-1
CASSEFIGRGEQFF
>TRBJ2-3|TRBV7-9
CASSPLSGTQYF
>TRBJ1-2|TRBV28
CASSYRDREWGYTF
>TRBJ1-2|TRBV6-1
CASSDLGGRDGYTF